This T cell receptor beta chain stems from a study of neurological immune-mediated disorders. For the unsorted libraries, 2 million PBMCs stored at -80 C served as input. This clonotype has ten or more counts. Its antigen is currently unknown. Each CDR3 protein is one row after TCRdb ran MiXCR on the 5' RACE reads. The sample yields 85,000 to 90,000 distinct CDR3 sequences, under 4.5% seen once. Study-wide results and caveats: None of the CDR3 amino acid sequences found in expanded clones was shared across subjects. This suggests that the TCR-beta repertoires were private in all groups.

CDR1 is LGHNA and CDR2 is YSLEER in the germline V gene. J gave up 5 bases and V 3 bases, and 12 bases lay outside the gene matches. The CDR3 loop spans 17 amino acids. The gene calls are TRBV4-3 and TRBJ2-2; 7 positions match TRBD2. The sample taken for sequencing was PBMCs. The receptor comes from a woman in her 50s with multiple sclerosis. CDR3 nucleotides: TGCGCCAGCAGCCACTCTTCCCCAGCGGGGTATACCGGGGAGCTGTTTTTT. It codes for CASSHSSPAGYTGELFF.